The rows below give T cell receptor beta chains drawn from one sample of a study of blood T cell repertoires in COVID-19. The data were produced by immunoSEQ multiplex PCR, yet TCRdb's version contains in-frame clones alone and is incomplete. The sample holds 100,000 to 150,000 clones, approximately 84% seen once. What was sequenced was peripheral blood. These receptors were taken from a woman older than 75 with acute or convalescent COVID-19. CDR3s include the opening cysteine and the closing phenylalanine or tryptophan. Each record gives: CDR3 DNA, CDR3 protein, clone size, J gene, V gene, D gene. D genes are given only for firm matches. Expanded clones are given a class, and other clones once, few, many or no size at all.

TGTGCCAGCAGCGAAATGCCGAGTACCTACGAGCAGTACTTC CASSEMPSTYEQYF NA TRBJ2-7 TRBV3-1/TRBV3-2 NA
TGTGCCAGCAGCCCGGTGGGGACAGGGCGGGAAAAACTGTTTTTT CASSPVGTGREKLFF few TRBJ1-4 TRBV5-8 TRBD1
TGTGCCAGCACCCTACTCTCGACTAGCGGGAGTGGGTCCGGGGAGCTGTTTTTT CASTLLSTSGSGSGELFF NA TRBJ2-2 TRBV27 TRBD2
TGTGCCAGCAGTGAACCCCGACAGGGAGTGACCCAGTACTTC CASSEPRQGVTQYF NA TRBJ2-5 TRBV25-1 TRBD1
TGTGCCAGCAGCCAACGGGTTTCTAGTTATGAGCAGTTCTTC CASSQRVSSYEQFF once TRBJ2-1 TRBV14 NA
TGTGCCAGTAGTACCGTCCATACAATGAGGGAGTTCTTC CASSTVHTMREFF NA TRBJ2-1 TRBV19 NA
TGTGCCAGCAGTGAAGTCCCAGGGGGAGATTATGGCTACACCTTC CASSEVPGGDYGYTF NA TRBJ1-2 TRBV6-1 TRBD1
TGTGCCAGCAGCTCCCAGGCTAACCAGCCCCAGCATTTT CASSSQANQPQHF NA TRBJ1-5 TRBV7-9 NA
TGTGCTAGCAGCCCCCCCTGGACAGGGGCCTATAATTCACCCCTCCACTTT CASSPPWTGAYNSPLHF NA TRBJ1-6 TRBV7-7 TRBD1
TGTGCCTGGGACAGGGGATCCGATGAGCAGTTCTTC CAWDRGSDEQFF few TRBJ2-1 TRBV30 TRBD1
TGTGCCAGCAGCTACGAGACTAGCGCCTACAATGAGCAGTTCTTC CASSYETSAYNEQFF NA TRBJ2-1 TRBV7-2 TRBD2
TGCGCCAGCAGCCAAGATATCGGGAGGGGATACGAGCAGTACTTC CASSQDIGRGYEQYF NA TRBJ2-7 TRBV4-3 TRBD2
TGTGCCAGCAGCGGTCAGCGCTATGGCTACACCTTC CASSGQRYGYTF few TRBJ1-2 TRBV9 NA
TGCGCCAGCAGCTTCGCCGGGAGCACTGAAGCTTTCTTT CASSFAGSTEAFF NA TRBJ1-1 TRBV5-1 NA
TGTGCCAGCTCGCCGACGACTAGCACAGATACGCAGTATTTT CASSPTTSTDTQYF NA TRBJ2-3 TRBV18 NA
TGTGCCAGCAGCGTAGAGGGGGGGCCCGATACGCAGTATTTT CASSVEGGPDTQYF NA TRBJ2-3 TRBV9 NA
TGCGCCAGCAGCCAAGATTTCGGGAATTCACCCCTCCACTTT CASSQDFGNSPLHF NA TRBJ1-6 TRBV4-3 NA
TGTGCCAGCAGCGTAATCGGACTAGCGGTTGGTGAGCAGTTCTTC CASSVIGLAVGEQFF NA TRBJ2-1 TRBV9 TRBD2
TGTGCCAGCAGCTTAGTACAGGGGGCGCCTGAAGCTTTCTTT CASSLVQGAPEAFF NA TRBJ1-1 TRBV7-6 TRBD1
TGTGCCAGCAGCCAACCCCGACTGACAGGCATATACACAGATACGCAGTATTTT CASSQPRLTGIYTDTQYF NA TRBJ2-3 TRBV27 NA
TGTGCCAGTAGTATGGATAGCGGGGAGGGGAGCTACGAGCAGTACTTC CASSMDSGEGSYEQYF NA TRBJ2-7 TRBV19 TRBD2
TGTGCCAGCAGTTTGGGCCAGGGGTACAATGAGCAGTTCTTC CASSLGQGYNEQFF NA TRBJ2-1 TRBV27 NA
TGTGCCAGCAGCCAAGGACAGGGACGGGGCTACACCTTC CASSQGQGRGYTF NA TRBJ1-2 TRBV3-1/TRBV3-2 TRBD1
TGTGCCAGCAGCTCCAGGACTAGCGGGGGCTACGAGCAGTACTTC CASSSRTSGGYEQYF NA TRBJ2-7 TRBV7-2 TRBD2
TGTGCCAGCAGTTTACAGGGTGGCCAGCCCCAGCATTTT CASSLQGGQPQHF NA TRBJ1-5 TRBV27 NA
TGTGCCAGCAGCGTAGGTGCGGGGGGGCGGGAGACCCAGTACTTC CASSVGAGGRETQYF NA TRBJ2-5 TRBV9 TRBD2
TGTGCCAGCAGCCAATCGGGTCAGGGGGTGGCTTTCTTT CASSQSGQGVAFF once TRBJ1-1 TRBV7-9 TRBD1
TGTGCCAGCTCACCGACAGGGAACACCGGGGAGCTGTTTTTT CASSPTGNTGELFF NA TRBJ2-2 TRBV18 NA
TGTGCCAGCAGCCCTAGCGGGGGGGTTAGCACAGATACGCAGTATTTT CASSPSGGVSTDTQYF NA TRBJ2-3 TRBV7-9 TRBD2
TGTGCCAGTAGTATAGTTGGGTCTTCGGTTCGCGGGAGACGTTCCTACAATGAGCAGTTCTTC CASSIVGSSVRGRRSYNEQFF once TRBJ2-1 TRBV19 TRBD2
TGTGCCAGCAGCTTAACAGGGGTAGCCGGGGAGCTGTTTTTT CASSLTGVAGELFF NA TRBJ2-2 TRBV7-9 TRBD1
TGCAGCGCCCGGGGGGGACAGAGGACTGAAGCTTTCTTT CSARGGQRTEAFF NA TRBJ1-1 TRBV29-1 TRBD1
TGCGCCAGCAGCTTGAGAGGGGGCGTAGAGGCTTTCTTT CASSLRGGVEAFF few TRBJ1-1 TRBV5-1 TRBD1
TGTGCCAGCAGCTTAGCTTCGGTCAACACTGAAGCTTTCTTT CASSLASVNTEAFF NA TRBJ1-1 TRBV11-2 NA
TGTGCCAGCAGCAAACTAAGCCCCGGGGAGCTGTTTTTT CASSKLSPGELFF few TRBJ2-2 TRBV6-2/TRBV6-3 NA
TGTGCCAGCAGCTTAGGGACAGGGCAGAACACTGAAGCTTTCTTT CASSLGTGQNTEAFF NA TRBJ1-1 TRBV7-2 TRBD1
TGTGCCAGCAGCCAAGTTGGGGGCAGCTCCTACGAGCAGTACTTC CASSQVGGSSYEQYF NA TRBJ2-7 TRBV3-1/TRBV3-2 NA
TGCAGCGTTCGGAGGGTCCCAAATTCAGGGAATGAGCAGTTCTTC CSVRRVPNSGNEQFF NA TRBJ2-1 TRBV29-1 NA
TGTGCCAGACCCCTAGCGGGAGGCCACAATGAGCAGTTCTTC CARPLAGGHNEQFF once TRBJ2-1 TRBV3-1/TRBV3-2 TRBD2
TGCGCCAGCAGCTCCCACCCGGGACAGGGGTCCACCGGGGAGCTGTTTTTT CASSSHPGQGSTGELFF NA TRBJ2-2 TRBV5-1 TRBD1
TGTGCCAGCACCGGGACTATCCAAGAGACCCAGTACTTC CASTGTIQETQYF NA TRBJ2-5 TRBV7-9 TRBD2
TGTGCCAGCACCCTAACCTATCAGGGGGCTCGGGGTGGCTACACCTTC CASTLTYQGARGGYTF NA TRBJ1-2 TRBV27 TRBD1
TGTGCCAGCAGCTTAGGACTAGCGTCCGGGGAGCTGTTTTTT CASSLGLASGELFF NA TRBJ2-2 TRBV11-3 TRBD2
TGTGCCAGCAGCTTAAACAGGGGGCCTGGAAACACCATATATTTT CASSLNRGPGNTIYF NA TRBJ1-3 TRBV7-2 TRBD1
TGTGCCAGCAGCTTAACCGGGACTGCCAATCAGCCCCAGCATTTT CASSLTGTANQPQHF NA TRBJ1-5 TRBV5-5 NA
TGTGCCAGCAGCTGGGGAGTAAGCGCTGGAAACACCATATATTTT CASSWGVSAGNTIYF once TRBJ1-3 TRBV5-6 NA
TGTGCCTGGAGTGTTGGGCGGAGGACCGGGGAGCTGTTTTTT CAWSVGRRTGELFF NA TRBJ2-2 TRBV30 NA
TGCGCCAGCAGCTTGGGCAGGGGGCAGGTGGGCACAGATACGCAGTATTTT CASSLGRGQVGTDTQYF NA TRBJ2-3 TRBV5-1 TRBD1
TGTGCCAGCAGTTACTCCGCGGGCCATGGGGGCTACACCTTC CASSYSAGHGGYTF NA TRBJ1-2 TRBV6-2/TRBV6-3 NA
TGCAGCGTTGAAGGGGGGCCTGATGGAAACACCATATATTTT CSVEGGPDGNTIYF few TRBJ1-3 TRBV29-1 NA
TGCGCCAGCAGCCCGGCCGGGAATACAAACCATGGCTACACCTTC CASSPAGNTNHGYTF NA TRBJ1-2 TRBV5-1 NA
TGCGCCAGCAGCCTACGGACTAGCTACAATGAGCAGTTCTTC CASSLRTSYNEQFF NA TRBJ2-1 TRBV4-1 TRBD2
TGTGCCAGCAGCCACGACACCCCTAGCGGGAGGGAAGATACGCAGTATTTT CASSHDTPSGREDTQYF NA TRBJ2-3 TRBV14 TRBD2
TGTGCCAGCAGTAGTGACAGGGCGAGTTACGAGCAGTACTTC CASSSDRASYEQYF NA TRBJ2-7 TRBV2 TRBD1